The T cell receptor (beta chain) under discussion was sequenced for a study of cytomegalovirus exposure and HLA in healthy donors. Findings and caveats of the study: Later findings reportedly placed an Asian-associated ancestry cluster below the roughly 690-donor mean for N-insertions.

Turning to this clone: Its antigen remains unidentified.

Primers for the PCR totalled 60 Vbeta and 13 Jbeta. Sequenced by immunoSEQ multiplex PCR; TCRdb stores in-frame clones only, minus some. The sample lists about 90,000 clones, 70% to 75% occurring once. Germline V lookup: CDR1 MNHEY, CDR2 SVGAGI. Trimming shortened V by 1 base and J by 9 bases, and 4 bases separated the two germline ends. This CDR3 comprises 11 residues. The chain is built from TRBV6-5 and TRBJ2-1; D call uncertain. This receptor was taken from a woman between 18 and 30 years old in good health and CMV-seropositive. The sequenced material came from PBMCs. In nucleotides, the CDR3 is TGTGCCAGCAGTTACTTCGGTGAGCAGTTCTTC. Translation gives CASSYFGEQFF.